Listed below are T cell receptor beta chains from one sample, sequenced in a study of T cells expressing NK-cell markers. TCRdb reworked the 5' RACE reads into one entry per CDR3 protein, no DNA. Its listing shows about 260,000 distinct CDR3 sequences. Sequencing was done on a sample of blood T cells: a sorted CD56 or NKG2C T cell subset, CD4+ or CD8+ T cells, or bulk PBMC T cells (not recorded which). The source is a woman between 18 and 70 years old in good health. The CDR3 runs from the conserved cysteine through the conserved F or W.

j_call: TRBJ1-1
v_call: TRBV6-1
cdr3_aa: CASSPGQGALDTEAFF

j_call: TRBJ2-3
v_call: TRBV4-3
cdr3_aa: CASSQGPDTQYF

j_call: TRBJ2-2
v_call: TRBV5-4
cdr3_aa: CASSLRLHVNTGELFF

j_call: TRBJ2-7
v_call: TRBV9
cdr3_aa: CASSAQTGGRGEQYF

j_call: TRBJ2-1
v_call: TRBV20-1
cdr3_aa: CSARVNSQEEFF

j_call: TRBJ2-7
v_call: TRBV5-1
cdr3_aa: CASSSPGGSYEQYF

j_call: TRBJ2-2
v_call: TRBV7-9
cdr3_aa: CASSLRVTGELFF

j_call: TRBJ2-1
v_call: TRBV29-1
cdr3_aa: CSVVSGRATYNEQFF

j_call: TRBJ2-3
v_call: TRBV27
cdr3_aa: CASRPGQGATDTQYF

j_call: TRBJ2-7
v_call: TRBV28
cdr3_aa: CASSALGQGNEQYF

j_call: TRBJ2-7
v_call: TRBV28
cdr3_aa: CASSPVGGSYEQYF

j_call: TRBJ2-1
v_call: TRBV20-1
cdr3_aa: CSAKPPRGQVMNEQFF

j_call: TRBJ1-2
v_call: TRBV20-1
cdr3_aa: CSVLDGPEGYTF

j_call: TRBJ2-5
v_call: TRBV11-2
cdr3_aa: CASSLEPRGPWVAQYF

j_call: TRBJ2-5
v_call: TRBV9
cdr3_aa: CASSVALGASGVQETQYF

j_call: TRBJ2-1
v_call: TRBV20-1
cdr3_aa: CSALTGGGNEQFF

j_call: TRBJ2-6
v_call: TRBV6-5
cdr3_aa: CASSYDPLNSGANVLTF

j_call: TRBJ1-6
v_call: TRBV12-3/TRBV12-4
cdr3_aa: CASRPSYPDSSPLHF

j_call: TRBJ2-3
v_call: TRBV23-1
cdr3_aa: CASSQSAYPTDTQYF

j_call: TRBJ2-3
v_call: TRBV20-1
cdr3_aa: CSARWLAVSTDTQYF

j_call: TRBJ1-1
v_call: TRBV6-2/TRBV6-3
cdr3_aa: CASSRDWGGTEAFF

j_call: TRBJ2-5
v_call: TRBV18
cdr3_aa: CASSPGYQETQYF

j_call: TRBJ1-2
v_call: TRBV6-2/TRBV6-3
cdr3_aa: CASYSIFYGYTF

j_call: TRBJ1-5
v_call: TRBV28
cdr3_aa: CASSLLGPQHF

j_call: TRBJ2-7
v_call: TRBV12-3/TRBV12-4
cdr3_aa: CASRQTGGVYEQYF

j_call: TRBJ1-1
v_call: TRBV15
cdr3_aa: CATSRLKGIVKSEAFF

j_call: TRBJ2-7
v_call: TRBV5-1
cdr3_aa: CASSSRPGFYEQYF

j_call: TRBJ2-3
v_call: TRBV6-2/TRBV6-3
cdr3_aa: CASSRRTGGRLADTQYF

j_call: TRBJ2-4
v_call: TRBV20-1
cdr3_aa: CSASGLAKNIQYF

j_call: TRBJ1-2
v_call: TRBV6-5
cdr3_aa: CASSYSMASGGLGYTF

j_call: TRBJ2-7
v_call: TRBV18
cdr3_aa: CASSPPSPSGLGEQYF

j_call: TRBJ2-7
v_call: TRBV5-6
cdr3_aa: CASRSKGGEQYF

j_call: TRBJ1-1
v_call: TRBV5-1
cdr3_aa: CASSSHRANTEAFF

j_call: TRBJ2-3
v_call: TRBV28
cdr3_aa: CASTKAGAYEDTQYF

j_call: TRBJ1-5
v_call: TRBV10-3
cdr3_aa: CAISELSGEQPQHF

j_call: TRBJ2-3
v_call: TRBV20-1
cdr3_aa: CSARDARKIQSGADTQYF

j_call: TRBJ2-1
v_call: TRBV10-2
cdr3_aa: CASSAGAWDNEQFF

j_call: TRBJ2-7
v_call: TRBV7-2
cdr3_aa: CASSLAPDPYEQYF

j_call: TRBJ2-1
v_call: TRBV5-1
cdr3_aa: CASSSRTGYEQFF

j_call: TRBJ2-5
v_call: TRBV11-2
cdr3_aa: CASRAGLKETQYF

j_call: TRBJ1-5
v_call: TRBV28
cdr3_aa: CASSPGGEGNQPQHF

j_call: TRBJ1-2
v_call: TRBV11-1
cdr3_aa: CASSFKNSGGYTF

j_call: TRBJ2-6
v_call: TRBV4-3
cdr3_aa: CASSRDRTSGYFSGANVLTF

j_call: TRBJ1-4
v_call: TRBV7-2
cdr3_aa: CASSSPGDPYEKLFF

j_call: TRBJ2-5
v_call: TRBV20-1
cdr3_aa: CSARSAKQETQYF

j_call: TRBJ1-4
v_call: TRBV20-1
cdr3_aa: CSARGRGPNEKLFF

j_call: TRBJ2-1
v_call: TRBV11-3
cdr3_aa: CASSTGTSGVNEQFF

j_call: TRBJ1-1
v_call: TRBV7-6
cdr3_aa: CASSLAQMNTEAFF

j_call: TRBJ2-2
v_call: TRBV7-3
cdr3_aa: CASSLAGEVGELFF

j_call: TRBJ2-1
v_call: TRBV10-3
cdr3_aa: CAISLDRLIEQFF